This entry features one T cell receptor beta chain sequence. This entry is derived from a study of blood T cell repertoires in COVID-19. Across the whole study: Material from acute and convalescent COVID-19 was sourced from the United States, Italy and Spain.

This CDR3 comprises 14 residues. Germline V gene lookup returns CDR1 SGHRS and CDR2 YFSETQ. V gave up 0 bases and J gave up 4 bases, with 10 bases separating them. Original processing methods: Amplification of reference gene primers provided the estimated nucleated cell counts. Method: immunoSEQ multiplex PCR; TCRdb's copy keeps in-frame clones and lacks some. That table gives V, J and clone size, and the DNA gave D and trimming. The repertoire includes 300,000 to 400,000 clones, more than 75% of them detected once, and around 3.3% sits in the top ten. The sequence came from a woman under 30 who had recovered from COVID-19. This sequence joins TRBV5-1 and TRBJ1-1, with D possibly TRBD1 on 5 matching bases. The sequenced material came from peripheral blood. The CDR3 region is CASSLDRSSTEAFF. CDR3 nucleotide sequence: TGCGCCAGCAGCTTGGACAGGTCTAGCACTGAAGCTTTCTTT. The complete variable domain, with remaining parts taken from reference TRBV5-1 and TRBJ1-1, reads KAGVTQTPRYLIKTRGQQVTLSCSPISGHRSVSWYQQTPGQGLQFLFEYFSETQRNKGNFPGRFSGRQFSNSRSEMNVSTLELGDSALYLCASSLDRSSTEAFFGQGTRLTVV.